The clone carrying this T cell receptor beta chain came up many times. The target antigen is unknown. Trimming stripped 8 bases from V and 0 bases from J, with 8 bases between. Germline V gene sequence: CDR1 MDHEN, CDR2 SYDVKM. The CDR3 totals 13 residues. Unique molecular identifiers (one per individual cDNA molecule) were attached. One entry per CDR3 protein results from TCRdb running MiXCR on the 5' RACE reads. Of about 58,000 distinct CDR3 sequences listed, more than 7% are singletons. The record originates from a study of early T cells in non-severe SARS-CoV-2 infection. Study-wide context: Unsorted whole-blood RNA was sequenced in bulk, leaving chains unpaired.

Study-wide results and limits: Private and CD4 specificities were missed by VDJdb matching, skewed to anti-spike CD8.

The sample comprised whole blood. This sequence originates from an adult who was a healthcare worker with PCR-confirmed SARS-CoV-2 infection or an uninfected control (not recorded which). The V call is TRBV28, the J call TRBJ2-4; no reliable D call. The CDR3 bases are TGTGCCAGCTCCAGAGCAGCCAAAAACATTCAGTACTTC. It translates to CASSRAAKNIQYF.